These T cell receptor beta chains were read from a single sample in a study of T cell responses to AZD1222 COVID-19 vaccine. The protocol was immunoSEQ multiplex PCR, while the TCRdb copy is restricted to in-frame clones and leaves out a portion. The sample comprises under 200,000 clones, over 85% of which are singletons, and about 1.6% rests with the top ten. This specimen consisted of peripheral blood, obtained on day 0 of AZD1222 vaccination. The receptors were gathered from an adult in good health. CDR3s include the opening cysteine and the closing phenylalanine or tryptophan. The D gene is left open where the match is weak. Some rows have no size entry. The others give once, few or many, or a class for an expanded clone.

CDR3 DNA	CDR3 protein	J gene	V gene	clone size	D gene
TGTGCCAGCAGTTTAGTACAAGGGTACGGCTACACCTTC	CASSLVQGYGYTF	TRBJ1-2	TRBV12-3/TRBV12-4	NA	NA
TGTGCCAGCAGTTCCGACAGGGGGCGTTTTCAGCCCCAGCATTTT	CASSSDRGRFQPQHF	TRBJ1-5	TRBV2	NA	TRBD1
TGTGCCAGCAGTTACTCTTCGGGGGCCGGCACCGGGGAGCTGTTTTTT	CASSYSSGAGTGELFF	TRBJ2-2	TRBV6-5	NA	NA
TGTGCCAGCAGCTTAGAGGCAGCCTTCCCCCTCCACTTT	CASSLEAAFPLHF	TRBJ1-6	TRBV7-2	NA	NA
TGTGCTAGTGGTTTGCCCCCAGGGATTGAGCAGTTCTTC	CASGLPPGIEQFF	TRBJ2-1	TRBV12-5	NA	NA
TGCAGCGTTCGGCCAGGGGGCCAAGAGACCCAGTACTTC	CSVRPGGQETQYF	TRBJ2-5	TRBV29-1	once	TRBD1
TGTGCCAGCAGTGACCAGGGGGGGGAGAATGAGCAGTTCTTC	CASSDQGGENEQFF	TRBJ2-1	TRBV6-4	NA	NA
TGTGCCAGCAGTGAAATCTACGAGCAGTACTTC	CASSEIYEQYF	TRBJ2-7	TRBV2	few	NA
TGTGCCACCAGCGGTATGACAGGGGAGAACACTGAAGCTTTCTTT	CATSGMTGENTEAFF	TRBJ1-1	TRBV15	NA	TRBD1
TGTGCCAGCACCGTGACGGCGCTTGCTGATGGCTACACCTTC	CASTVTALADGYTF	TRBJ1-2	TRBV6-5	few	NA
TGTGCCAGCAGGCTAGACAGGGCGGGTGGCTACACCTTC	CASRLDRAGGYTF	TRBJ1-2	TRBV27	NA	TRBD1
TGCGCCAGCAGGGGTCCAGCCACCGGGGAGCTGTTTTTT	CASRGPATGELFF	TRBJ2-2	TRBV5-1	NA	NA
TGTGCCAGCTCACCCCAGCGGGGGGCCACTGAAGCTTTCTTT	CASSPQRGATEAFF	TRBJ1-1	TRBV18	NA	NA
TGTGCCAGCAGCCAAGATCTAAGGGAGCAGTACTTC	CASSQDLREQYF	TRBJ2-7	TRBV14	NA	NA
TGTGCCAGCAGTCCCCTCCTAGGAGACTACGAGCAGTACTTC	CASSPLLGDYEQYF	TRBJ2-7	TRBV6-5	NA	NA
TGTGCCAGCAGCAGGGCGGCGGAGAACACCATATATTTT	CASSRAAENTIYF	TRBJ1-3	TRBV4-2	few	NA
TGTGCCAGCAGCTTAGGAGCAGGGGGAGGGCGTTTCGATGAGCAGTTCTTC	CASSLGAGGGRFDEQFF	TRBJ2-1	TRBV7-9	NA	NA
TGTGCCAGCAGCAAGACAGCTTATAGCAATCAGCCCCAGCATTTT	CASSKTAYSNQPQHF	TRBJ1-5	TRBV6-5	NA	NA
TGTGCCAGCAGCTTAGGGGCAGGGGGAAACACCATATATTTT	CASSLGAGGNTIYF	TRBJ1-3	TRBV11-2	NA	NA
TGTGCCAGCAGTGTGACGTTCGCTAACTATGGCTACACCTTC	CASSVTFANYGYTF	TRBJ1-2	TRBV2	once	NA
TGCGCCAGCAGCACGGGACAGGGGCCTAACTCACCCCTCCACTTT	CASSTGQGPNSPLHF	TRBJ1-6	TRBV5-1	few	TRBD1
TGCGCCAGCAGCTTGGCGGCAGACATTACCTACGAGCAGTACTTC	CASSLAADITYEQYF	TRBJ2-7	TRBV5-1	NA	NA
TGTGCCAGCAGTTATCGTAGCGGGAGTGAGACCCAGTACTTC	CASSYRSGSETQYF	TRBJ2-5	TRBV6-5	NA	TRBD2
TGTGCCACCGGTTACGGACAGGGGATAGGCAATGAGCAGTTCTTC	CATGYGQGIGNEQFF	TRBJ2-1	TRBV24-1	NA	TRBD1
TGCGCCAGCAGCCAAGCGCGAGCGGGGGGGCGGGCAGATACGCAGTATTTT	CASSQARAGGRADTQYF	TRBJ2-3	TRBV4-3	NA	TRBD2
TGTGCCAGCAGCTTTAGACAGATGAACACTGAAGCTTTCTTT	CASSFRQMNTEAFF	TRBJ1-1	TRBV5-4	NA	NA
TGTGCCAGCAGCTTAAGCAGGGCCCCTGAAGCTTTCTTT	CASSLSRAPEAFF	TRBJ1-1	TRBV7-3	NA	NA
TGTGCCAGCAGCTTAGAGGTTTCCTCCTACGAGCAGTACTTC	CASSLEVSSYEQYF	TRBJ2-7	TRBV7-2	NA	NA
TGTGCCAGCAGCTCCGGCCCACCCGAGACCCAGTACTTC	CASSSGPPETQYF	TRBJ2-5	TRBV7-3	NA	NA
TGTGCCGCGACAGGGACGAACAATGAGCAGTTCTTC	CAATGTNNEQFF	TRBJ2-1	TRBV10-3	once	TRBD1
TGTGCCAGCAGCTTGTTTCAGGGGATCAATCAGCCCCAGCATTTT	CASSLFQGINQPQHF	TRBJ1-5	TRBV5-6	NA	NA
TGTGCCACCAGTGCAGGTGGTTCCTACAATGAGCAGTTCTTC	CATSAGGSYNEQFF	TRBJ2-1	TRBV24-1	NA	NA
TGTGCCAGCAGCCAGGGACAGGGAGGCGGCTACACCTTC	CASSQGQGGGYTF	TRBJ1-2	TRBV3-1/TRBV3-2	NA	TRBD1
TGTGCCAGCAGTGACTCAATCGACACCGGGGAGCTGTTTTTT	CASSDSIDTGELFF	TRBJ2-2	TRBV6-4	NA	NA
TGTGCCAGCAGTGAACCGCCAGGTTGGACTGAAGCTTTCTTT	CASSEPPGWTEAFF	TRBJ1-1	TRBV6-1	NA	NA